This T cell receptor beta chain was observed in a study of Graves' ophthalmopathy and Graves' hyperthyroidism. Comment on this clonotype: At one end the junction does not follow the germline gene, possibly because of a read error.

This CDR3 spans 12 amino acids. Germline V gene lookup returns CDR1 MNHNS and CDR2 SASEGT. Amplified material comprised TCR beta CDR3 regions derived from RNA transcripts. First-round RT-PCR relied on HTBI primers, and a second-round multiplex PCR came next. One entry per CDR3 protein results from TCRdb running MiXCR on the multiplex PCR reads. The sample has around 1.1 million distinct CDR3 sequences, about two fifths seen once. The receptor was isolated from an adult man with Graves' hyperthyroidism. Sequenced sample: peripheral blood or thyroid tissue (not recorded which). This rearrangement joins TRBV6-1 to TRBJ2-7, with D perhaps matching TRBD1 (6 bases). CDR3 amino acids: CASSATGYEQHF. The CDR3 region has the DNA TGTGCCAGCAGTGCGACAGGCTACGAGCAGCACTTC.